These 7 T cell receptor beta chains came from one sample sequenced in a study of OX40 agonist ivuxolimab in advanced cancers. The repertoire was sequenced with immunoSEQ multiplex PCR; TCRdb's copy has only in-frame clones and lacks some. The data contain around 90,000 clones, approximately 87% of them singletons. This specimen consisted of CD4+ or CD8+ T cells sorted from blood, obtained in a trial of the OX40 agonist ivuxolimab. These receptors were taken from an adult with an advanced solid tumor such as melanoma, head and neck, liver or kidney cancer.

This chain connects TRBV30 to TRBJ1-1, with 7 bases aligning to TRBD1. Germline CDR1 and CDR2: GTSNPN and SVGIG (reference sequence). V was clipped by 3 bases and J by 4 bases; unmatched bases: 8. The CDR3 runs to 14 residues. CDR3 DNA: TGTGCCTGGAGGGAGAGGGGGCGGTTCACTGAAGCTTTCTTT. Protein sequence: CAWRERGRFTEAFF. Using reference TRBV30 and TRBJ1-1 for the parts outside the CDR3, the full variable domain is SQTIHQWPATLVQPVGSPLSLECTVEGTSNPNLYWYRQAAGRGLQLLFYSVGIGQISSEVPQNLSASRPQDRQFILSSKKLLLSDSGFYLCAWRERGRFTEAFFGQGTRLTVV.

V gene TRBV6-6 combines with J gene TRBJ2-7, with TRBD2 matching over 12 bases. Germline CDR1 and CDR2: MNHNY and SVGAGI (reference sequence). Losses at the gene ends were 5 bases for V and 2 bases for J; bases not matched to a gene: 7. The CDR3 totals 16 residues. CDR3 region: CASSRYLAGGPYEQYF. In DNA form, the CDR3 reads TGTGCCAGCAGTCGATATCTAGCGGGAGGGCCCTACGAGCAGTACTTC.

The chain couples TRBV28 to TRBJ1-5; TRBD1 is a possible D gene (5 bases). V lost 6 bases, J lost 3 bases, and 15 bases lay in between. Germline V gene lookup returns CDR1 MDHEN and CDR2 SYDVKM. This CDR3 spans 15 amino acids. Written as DNA, the CDR3 is TGTGCCAGCAGCCCACCGGGGGGGATCAATCAGCCCCAGCATTTT. Translating gives CASSPPGGINQPQHF.

This chain links TRBV19 with TRBJ2-3; TRBD1 matches at 8 bases. This CDR3 is built from 13 residues. V lost 9 bases, J lost 2 bases, and 4 bases stayed unmatched. The germline gives CDR1 LNHDA, CDR2 SQIVND (reference sequence). CDR3 sequence: CASRGQDTDTQYF. CDR3 sequence (DNA): TGTGCCAGCCGGGGACAGGACACAGATACGCAGTATTTT.

The V and J genes are TRBV4-2 and TRBJ1-5; no reliable D call. From germline, CDR1 is LGHNA and CDR2 YNFKEQ. CDR3 size: 17 residues. V shed 0 bases and J shed 2 bases, with 14 bases lying between them. The CDR3 here is CASSQDLSSPGNQPQHF. CDR3 nucleotide sequence: TGTGCCAGCAGCCAAGATTTGAGCTCTCCTGGCAATCAGCCCCAGCATTTT.

The chain employs TRBV4-1 and TRBJ1-5; no reliable D call. V was cut by 1 base and J by 2 bases, with 12 bases left in between. The CDR3 spans 16 residues. The germline CDR1 and CDR2 sequences are MGHRA and YSYEKL. CDR3 coding DNA: TGCGCCAGCAGCCAAGCGGGAGGACCCGGCAATCAGCCCCAGCATTTT. This sequence encodes CASSQAGGPGNQPQHF.

A note on this clone: The junction shows a germline mismatch at one end, possibly a read error. J is TRBJ1-2 and V is TRBV27; 8 bases line up with TRBD1. This CDR3 comprises 15 residues. CDR1 and CDR2 from the germline V gene are MNHEY and SMNVEV (reference sequence). CDR3 DNA sequence: TGTGCCAGCAGTTTTTCGACAGGGGAGTTCTATGACTACACCTTC. Translated, it gives CASSFSTGEFYDYTF.